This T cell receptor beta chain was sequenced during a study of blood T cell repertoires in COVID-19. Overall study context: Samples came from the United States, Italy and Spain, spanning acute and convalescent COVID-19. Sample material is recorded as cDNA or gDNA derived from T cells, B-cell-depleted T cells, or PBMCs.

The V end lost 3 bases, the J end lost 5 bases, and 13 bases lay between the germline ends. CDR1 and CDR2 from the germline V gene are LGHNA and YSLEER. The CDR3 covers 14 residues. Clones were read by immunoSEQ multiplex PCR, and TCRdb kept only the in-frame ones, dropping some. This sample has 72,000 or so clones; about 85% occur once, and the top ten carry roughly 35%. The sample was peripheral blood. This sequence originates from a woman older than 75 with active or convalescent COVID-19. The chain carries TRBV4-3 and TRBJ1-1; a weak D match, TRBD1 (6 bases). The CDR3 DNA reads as TGCGCCAGCAGCCAGAAAACAGGGAGAACTGAAGCTTTCTTT. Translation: CASSQKTGRTEAFF.